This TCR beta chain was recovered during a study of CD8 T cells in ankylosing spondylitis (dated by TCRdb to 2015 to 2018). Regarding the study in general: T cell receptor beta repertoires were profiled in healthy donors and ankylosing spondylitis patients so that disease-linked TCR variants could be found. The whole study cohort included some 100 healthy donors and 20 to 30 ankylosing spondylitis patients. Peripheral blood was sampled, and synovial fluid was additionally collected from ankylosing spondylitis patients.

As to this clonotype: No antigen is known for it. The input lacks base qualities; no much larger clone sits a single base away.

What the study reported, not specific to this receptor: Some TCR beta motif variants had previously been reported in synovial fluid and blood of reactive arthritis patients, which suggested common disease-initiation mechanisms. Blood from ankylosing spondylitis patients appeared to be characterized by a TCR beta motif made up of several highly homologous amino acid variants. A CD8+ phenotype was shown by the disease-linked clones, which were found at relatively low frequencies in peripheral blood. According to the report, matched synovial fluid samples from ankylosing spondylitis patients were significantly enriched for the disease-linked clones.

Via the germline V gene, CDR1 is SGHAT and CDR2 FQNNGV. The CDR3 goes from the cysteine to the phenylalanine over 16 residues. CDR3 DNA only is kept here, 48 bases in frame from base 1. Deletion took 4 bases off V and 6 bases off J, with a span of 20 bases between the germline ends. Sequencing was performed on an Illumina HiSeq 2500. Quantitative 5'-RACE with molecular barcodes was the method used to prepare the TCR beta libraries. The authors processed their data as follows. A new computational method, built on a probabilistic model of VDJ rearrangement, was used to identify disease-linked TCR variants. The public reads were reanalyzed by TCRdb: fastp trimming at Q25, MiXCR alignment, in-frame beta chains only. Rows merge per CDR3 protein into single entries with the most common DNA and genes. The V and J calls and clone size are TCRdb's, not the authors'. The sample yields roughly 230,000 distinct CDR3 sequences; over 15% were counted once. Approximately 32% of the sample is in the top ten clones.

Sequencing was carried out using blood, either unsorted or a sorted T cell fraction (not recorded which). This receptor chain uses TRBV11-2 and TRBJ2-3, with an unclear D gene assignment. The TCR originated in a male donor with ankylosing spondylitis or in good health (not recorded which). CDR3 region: CASSSIDVRPADTQYF. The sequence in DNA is TGTGCCAGCAGCTCAATAGACGTGCGTCCAGCGGATACGCAGTATTTT.